The sequence of this T cell receptor (beta chain) was determined in a study of regulatory T cells in long-lasting Graves disease. Documented time point: newly diagnosed GD, antithyroid drugs for less than 3 months. Making the TCR library involved RNA that had been extracted from PBMCs. This clonotype occurred many times. Researchers made TCR beta libraries by using iRepertoire HTBI primers and running Arm-PCR on CDR3 regions. MiXCR, applied by TCRdb to the multiplex PCR reads, yields one record per CDR3 protein. There are a few hundred thousand distinct CDR3 sequences in the sample; about 20% occur only once, and approximately 15% lies in the top ten. J was trimmed by 2 bases and V by 5 bases; bases with no gene match: 10. From germline, CDR1 is LGHNT and CDR2 FRNRAP. The CDR3 length is 16 residues. This sample was shared with a second study, whose subject was T cells in Graves' hyperthyroidism and ophthalmopathy. As reported in that work: When ophthalmopathy did not progress within 18 months, Graves' hyperthyroidism was considered stable.

This chain joins TRBV12-5 and TRBJ2-7, with TRBD2 identical over 9 bases. This receptor was identified in a woman under 40 with Graves disease. Sample: peripheral blood mononuclear cells (PBMCs), taken at new diagnosis, from a patient treated with antithyroid drugs. This CDR3 reads CASGLRIAGEPYEQYF. As DNA, the CDR3 is TGTGCTAGTGGTCTACGAATAGCGGGGGAGCCCTACGAGCAGTACTTC.